The clone carrying this T cell receptor (beta chain) has a single count. As yet, its antigen is unknown. TCRdb keeps only in-frame clones here, not all; method: immunoSEQ multiplex PCR. This table holds about 220,000 clones, 85% to 95% found once. This entry is derived from a study of T cell responses to AZD1222 COVID-19 vaccine. With 8 bases removed from V and 0 bases from J, the gap between germline ends came to 8 bases. There are 13 residues in the CDR3. CDR1 SEHNR and CDR2 FQNEAQ come from the germline V gene (reference sequence). Study-wide results and caveats: Donors were largely white British and mainly female; clonal diversity was possibly underestimated. In all cases, repertoires were sampled only after the peak T cell response.

The receptor was derived from an adult in good health. The V and J genes are TRBV7-9 and TRBJ1-5; no definite D call. Sequenced material: peripheral blood, taken on day 0 of MenACWY control vaccination. CDR3 residues: CASALDSNQPQHF. The CDR3 coding sequence is TGTGCCAGCGCCTTGGATAGCAATCAGCCCCAGCATTTT.